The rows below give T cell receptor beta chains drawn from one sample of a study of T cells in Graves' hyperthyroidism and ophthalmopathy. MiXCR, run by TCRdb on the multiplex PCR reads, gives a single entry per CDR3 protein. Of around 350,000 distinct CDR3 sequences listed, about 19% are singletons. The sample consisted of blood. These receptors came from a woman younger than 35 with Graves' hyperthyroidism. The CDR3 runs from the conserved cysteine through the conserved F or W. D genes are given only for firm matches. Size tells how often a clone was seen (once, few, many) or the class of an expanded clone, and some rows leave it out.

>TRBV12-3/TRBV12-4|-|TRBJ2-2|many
TGTGCCAGCAGCCCAACGGGTCCGTTGGCCGGGGAGCTGTTTTTT
CASSPTGPLAGELFF
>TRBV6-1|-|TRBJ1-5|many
TGTGCCAGCAGGAAGGCCGGGACTAACAATCAGCCCCAGCATTTT
CASRKAGTNNQPQHF
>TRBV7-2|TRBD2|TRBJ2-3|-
TGTGCCAGCAAGCGGGGGGGCACAGATACGCAGTATTTT
CASKRGGTDTQYF
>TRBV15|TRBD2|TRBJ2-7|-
TGTGCCACCAGCAGGGCCCGGGGGGGGGCCTACGAGCAGTACTTC
CATSRARGGAYEQYF
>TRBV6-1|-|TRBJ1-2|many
TGTGCCAGCAGTCTCCCCGCTTCAAGGGATGGCTACACCTTC
CASSLPASRDGYTF
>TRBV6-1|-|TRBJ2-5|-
TGTGCCAGCAGTGAAAGGGCCAGGGTGGAGACCCAGTACTTC
CASSERARVETQYF
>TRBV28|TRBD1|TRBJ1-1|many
TGTGCCAGCAGCTGGACCGGGACAGGGTTGAGCACTGAAGCTTTCTTT
CASSWTGTGLSTEAFF
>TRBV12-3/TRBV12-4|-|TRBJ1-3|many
TGTGCCAGCAGTTTTCTTGAATCCAGCTCTGGATACACCATATATTTT
CASSFLESSSGYTIYF
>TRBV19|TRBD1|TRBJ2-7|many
TGTGCCAGTAGCGAGACAGGGGGCTTCTACGAGCAGTACTTC
CASSETGGFYEQYF
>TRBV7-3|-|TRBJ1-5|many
TGTGCCAGCAGCGCAGGGGTAGGCCAGCCCCAGCATTTT
CASSAGVGQPQHF
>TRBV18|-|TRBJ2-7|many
TGTGCCAGCTCACCACGAGAGGGGGGCGAGCAGTACTTC
CASSPREGGEQYF
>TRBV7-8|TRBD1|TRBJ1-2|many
TGTGCCAGCAGCTTCCGGGACAGGGGGAACTATGGCTACACCTTC
CASSFRDRGNYGYTF
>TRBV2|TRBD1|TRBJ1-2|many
TGTGCCAGCGTTTCGGACAGGGTCTATGGCTACACCTTC
CASVSDRVYGYTF
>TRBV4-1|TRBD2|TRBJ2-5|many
TGCGCCAGCAGCCAAAGATCTGGGACTAGCGGGGGGTTCGAGACCCAGTACTTC
CASSQRSGTSGGFETQYF